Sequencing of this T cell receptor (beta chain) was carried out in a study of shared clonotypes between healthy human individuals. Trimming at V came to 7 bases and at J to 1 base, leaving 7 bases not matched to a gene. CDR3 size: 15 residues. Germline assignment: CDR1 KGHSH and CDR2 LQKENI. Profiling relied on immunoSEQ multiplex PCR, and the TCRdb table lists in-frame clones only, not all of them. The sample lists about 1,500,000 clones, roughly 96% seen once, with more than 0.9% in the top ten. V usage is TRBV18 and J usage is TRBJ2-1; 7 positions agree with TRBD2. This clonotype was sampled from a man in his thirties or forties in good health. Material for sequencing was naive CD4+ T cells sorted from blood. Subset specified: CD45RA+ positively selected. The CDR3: CASYRAGASYNEQFF. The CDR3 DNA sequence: TGTGCCAGCTACCGGGCGGGAGCTTCCTACAATGAGCAGTTCTTC. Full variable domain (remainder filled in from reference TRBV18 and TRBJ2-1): NAGVMQNPRHLVRRRGQEARLRCSPMKGHSHVYWYRQLPEEGLKFMVYLQKENIIDESGMPKERFSAEFPKEGPSILRIQQVVRGDSAAYFCASYRAGASYNEQFFGPGTRLTVL.